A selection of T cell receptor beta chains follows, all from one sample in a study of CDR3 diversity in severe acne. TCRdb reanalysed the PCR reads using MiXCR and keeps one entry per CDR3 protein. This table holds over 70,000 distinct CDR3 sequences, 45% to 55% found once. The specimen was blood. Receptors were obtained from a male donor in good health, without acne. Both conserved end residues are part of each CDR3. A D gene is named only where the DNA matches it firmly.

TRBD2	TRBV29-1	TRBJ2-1	CSPWRILAGVGNEQFF
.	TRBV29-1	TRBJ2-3	CSVEDREFFTDTQYF
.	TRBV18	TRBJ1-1	CASSTGFPTEAFF
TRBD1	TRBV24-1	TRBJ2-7	CATSEDRVGSYEQYF
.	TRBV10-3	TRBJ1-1	CAINGEDTEAFF
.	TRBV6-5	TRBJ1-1	CASSYSTGWNTEAFF
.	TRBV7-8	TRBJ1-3	CASSLGRRVIGNTIYF
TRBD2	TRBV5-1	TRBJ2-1	CASSYGTSGGPNNGQFF
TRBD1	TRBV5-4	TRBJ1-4	CASSLEGQGSEKLFF
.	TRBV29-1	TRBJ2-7	CSAPGGHEQYF
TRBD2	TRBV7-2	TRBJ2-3	CASSYPGTSGGDTDTQYF
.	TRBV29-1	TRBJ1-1	CSSRGGANTEAFF
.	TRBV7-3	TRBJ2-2	CASSLGPGELFF
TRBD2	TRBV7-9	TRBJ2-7	CASSAGTSGTLTYEQYF
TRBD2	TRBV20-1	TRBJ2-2	CSAKTSGGAGELFF
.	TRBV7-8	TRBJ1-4	CASSFRGGTVNEKLFF
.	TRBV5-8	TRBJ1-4	CASSLDGSTNEKLFF
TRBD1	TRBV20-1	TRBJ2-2	CSASNRGETGELFF
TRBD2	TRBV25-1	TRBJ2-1	CASSEGASGGDNEQFF
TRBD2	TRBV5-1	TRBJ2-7	CASGPRTSNEQYF
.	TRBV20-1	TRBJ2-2	CSATSGELFF
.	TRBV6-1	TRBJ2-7	CASSRGGFYEQYF
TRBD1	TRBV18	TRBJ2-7	CASSPPGQGIGEQYF
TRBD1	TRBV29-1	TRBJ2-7	CSVPGQGGFGYEQYF
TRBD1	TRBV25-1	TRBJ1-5	CASSLTGQGGQPQHF
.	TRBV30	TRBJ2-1	CAWYDGHNEQFF
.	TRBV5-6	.	CASSLGVGLEQFF
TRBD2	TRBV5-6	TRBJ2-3	CASSLSYPLAGPTDTQYF
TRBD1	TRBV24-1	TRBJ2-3	CAATSGTGTDTQYF
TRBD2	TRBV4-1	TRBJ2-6	CASSQGGLVNSGANVLTF
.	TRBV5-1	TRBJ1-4	CASSSSVPGSGNEKLFF
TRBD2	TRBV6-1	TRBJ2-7	CASRDLAGGSYSYEQYF